Each of the 5 T cell receptor beta chains below was sequenced from the same sample in a study of T cell repertoires in cytomegalovirus infection. One entry per CDR3 protein, called by TCRdb with MiXCR from the reads. The repertoire holds about 530,000 distinct CDR3 sequences, with about a quarter as singletons. The sample was PBMCs. The receptors stem from a human donor in good health (CMV status not recorded). Some clones in this sample may be carry-over from other donors' samples.

The chain is built from TRBV28 and TRBJ2-1; D is ambiguous. CDR1 is MDHEN and CDR2 is SYDVKM in the germline V gene. The CDR3 has 13 residues. Deletions cut 2 bases from V and 7 bases from J, with 9 bases between. For the CDR3, the DNA is TGTGCCAGCAGTTTACTCGAACCAAATGAGCAGTTCTTC. This encodes CASSLLEPNEQFF.

The CDR3 DNA is TGCAGTGCAGAATCGGGACAGGGGAAGGGGAACACTGAAGCTTTCTTT. Translated: CSAESGQGKGNTEAFF. The chain combines TRBV20-1 with TRBJ1-1, with 10 bases lining up with TRBD1. There are 16 residues in the CDR3. Germline V gene lookup returns CDR1 DFQATT and CDR2 SNEGSKA (reference sequence). V trimming: 6 bases; J trimming: 1 base; junction bases outside the gene matches: 11.

There are many counts of this clonotype. The chain couples TRBV12-3 or TRBV12-4 to TRBJ1-1; TRBD1 might be the D (6 bases). Trimming pared 7 bases from V and 7 bases from J, leaving 16 bases between. This CDR3 comprises 13 residues. The CDR3 DNA reads as TGTGCCAGCACCCTTAGGGGGGGGATTGAAGCTTTCTTT. Protein product: CASTLRGGIEAFF.

This chain links TRBV5-1 with TRBJ1-1; TRBD1 agrees at 12 bases. Trimming took 4 bases from V and 4 from J; bases not matched to a gene: 11. The germline CDR1 and CDR2 sequences are SGHRS and YFSETQ. The CDR3 sequence is 17 residues long. The CDR3 spells CASSGTGTGGWSTEAFF. The CDR3 nucleotides read TGCGCCAGCAGCGGGACCGGGACAGGGGGCTGGAGCACTGAAGCTTTCTTT. Looking up the rest from reference TRBV5-1 and TRBJ1-1 gives the full variable domain: KAGVTQTPRYLIKTRGQQVTLSCSPISGHRSVSWYQQTPGQGLQFLFEYFSETQRNKGNFPGRFSGRQFSNSRSEMNVSTLELGDSALYLCASSGTGTGGWSTEAFFGQGTRLTVV.

This clonotype was observed at least ten times. V gene TRBV7-2 combines with J gene TRBJ2-7; D not certain. V was clipped by 5 bases and J by 1 base, with 12 bases between them. The CDR3 extends over 14 amino acids. The germline gives CDR1 SGHTA, CDR2 FQGNSA. CDR3: CASSPPFASYEQYF. For the CDR3, the DNA is TGTGCCAGCAGCCCCCCCTTCGCGTCCTACGAGCAGTACTTC.